Listed below are T cell receptor beta chains from one sample, sequenced in a study of cytotoxic CD8 clonotypes in ibrutinib-treated CLL. Generated by immunoSEQ multiplex PCR, the TCRdb table keeps only in-frame clones and is missing some. The sample includes some 10,000 clones, over 60% of them seen just once. Source: PBMCs, taken before ibrutinib treatment. Every receptor here comes from a human donor with chronic lymphocytic leukemia. CDR3s include the opening cysteine and the closing phenylalanine or tryptophan. D genes are given only for firm matches. Clone size is stated in some rows and not others, as once, few, many or a class when expanded.

d_gene,v_gene,abundance,j_gene,CDR3aa,CDR3nt
TRBD1,TRBV11-2,medium-sized,TRBJ1-1,CASSLDRASTEAFF,TGTGCCAGCAGCTTGGACAGGGCGAGCACTGAAGCTTTCTTT
NA,TRBV5-4,NA,TRBJ2-7,CASSLALNEQYF,TGTGCCAGCAGCTTGGCTCTGAACGAGCAGTACTTC
TRBD2,TRBV9,few,TRBJ2-7,CASSVGGGPYEQYF,TGTGCCAGCAGCGTAGGGGGAGGGCCTTACGAGCAGTACTTC
NA,TRBV29-1,NA,TRBJ2-3,CSFRDSGSTDTQYF,TGCAGCTTCCGGGACTCCGGGAGCACAGATACGCAGTATTTT
NA,TRBV2,NA,TRBJ2-2,CASRTGSANTGELFF,TGTGCCAGCAGAACAGGGTCCGCGAACACCGGGGAGCTGTTTTTT
NA,TRBV11-3,NA,TRBJ1-1,CASSSLTTEAFF,TGTGCCAGCAGCTCCTTAACCACTGAAGCTTTCTTT
NA,TRBV5-1,once,TRBJ2-1,CASSFMGPSYNEQFF,TGCGCCAGCAGCTTTATGGGGCCATCCTACAATGAGCAGTTCTTC
NA,TRBV4-1,NA,TRBJ1-1,CASIPRTTRKGNTEAFF,TGCGCCAGCATCCCAAGAACGACGAGGAAGGGGAACACTGAAGCTTTCTTT
TRBD1,TRBV5-4,NA,TRBJ2-7,CASNFDRGSSYEQYF,TGTGCCAGCAACTTTGACAGGGGGAGCTCCTACGAGCAGTACTTC
TRBD1,TRBV10-3,NA,TRBJ2-1,CAISAGQGAYNEQFF,TGTGCCATCAGCGCGGGACAGGGGGCCTACAATGAGCAGTTCTTC
NA,TRBV7-2,few,TRBJ1-2,CASSVRGVTGYTF,TGTGCCAGCAGCGTTCGCGGGGTCACGGGCTACACCTTC
TRBD2,TRBV19,NA,TRBJ2-7,CASTQVGGKGEQYF,TGTGCCAGTACCCAGGTCGGGGGGAAGGGGGAGCAGTACTTC
TRBD1,TRBV5-1,NA,TRBJ1-3,CASSSQGSGNTIYF,TGCGCCAGCAGCTCACAGGGGTCAGGAAACACCATATATTTT
TRBD2,TRBV4-1,NA,TRBJ2-7,CASSQDRTSAYYEQYF,TGCGCCAGCAGCCAAGATCGGACTAGCGCCTACTACGAGCAGTACTTC
TRBD1,TRBV6-5,NA,TRBJ1-2,CASFTQGAQGYTF,TGTGCCAGCTTTACTCAGGGGGCGCAAGGCTACACCTTC
TRBD1,TRBV5-1,NA,TRBJ2-3,CASSGGQGATDTQYF,TGCGCCAGCAGCGGCGGACAGGGGGCCACAGATACGCAGTATTTT
TRBD1,TRBV13,NA,TRBJ1-2,CASSPGLGQAYGYTF,TGTGCCAGCAGCCCGGGCCTGGGACAGGCCTATGGCTACACCTTC
NA,TRBV2,NA,TRBJ1-6,CASSVGVNSPLHF,TGTGCCAGCAGTGTTGGGGTTAATTCACCCCTCCACTTT
TRBD1,TRBV6-1,NA,TRBJ2-2,CASSWDSLNTGELFF,TGTGCCAGCAGTTGGGACAGCCTCAACACCGGGGAGCTGTTTTTT
NA,TRBV7-3,NA,TRBJ1-1,CASSASTGPNTEAFF,TGTGCCAGCAGCGCCAGTACAGGGCCGAACACTGAAGCTTTCTTT
NA,TRBV29-1,NA,TRBJ2-2,CSVFRSRGSLTGELFF,TGCAGCGTTTTCAGGTCGCGGGGATCTCTCACCGGGGAGCTGTTTTTT
TRBD2,TRBV2,NA,TRBJ2-3,CASKKREGRDTQYF,TGTGCCAGCAAGAAGCGGGAGGGCAGAGATACGCAGTATTTT
NA,TRBV7-8,NA,TRBJ1-2,CASSLTGDYGYTF,TGTGCCAGCAGCTTAACTGGGGACTATGGCTACACCTTC
NA,TRBV2,NA,TRBJ2-7,CASSEVSFYEQYF,TGTGCCAGCAGTGAAGTATCATTCTACGAGCAGTACTTC
NA,TRBV27,few,TRBJ1-6,CASREGGYNSPLHF,TGTGCCAGCAGGGAAGGGGGCTATAATTCACCCCTCCACTTT
NA,TRBV2,few,TRBJ1-5,CASSGGAGAVNQPQHF,TGTGCCAGCAGTGGAGGAGCAGGGGCGGTGAATCAGCCCCAGCATTTT
NA,TRBV27,NA,TRBJ1-1,CASSLFAGAGKRDTEAFF,TGTGCCAGCAGTTTATTCGCTGGGGCGGGAAAGAGGGACACTGAAGCTTTCTTT
NA,TRBV6-6,NA,TRBJ1-4,CASSYWPSEKLFF,TGTGCCAGCAGTTACTGGCCATCTGAAAAACTGTTTTTT
NA,TRBV19,NA,TRBJ2-5,CASSTITGVQETQYF,TGTGCCAGTAGTACCATAACGGGGGTCCAAGAGACCCAGTACTTC